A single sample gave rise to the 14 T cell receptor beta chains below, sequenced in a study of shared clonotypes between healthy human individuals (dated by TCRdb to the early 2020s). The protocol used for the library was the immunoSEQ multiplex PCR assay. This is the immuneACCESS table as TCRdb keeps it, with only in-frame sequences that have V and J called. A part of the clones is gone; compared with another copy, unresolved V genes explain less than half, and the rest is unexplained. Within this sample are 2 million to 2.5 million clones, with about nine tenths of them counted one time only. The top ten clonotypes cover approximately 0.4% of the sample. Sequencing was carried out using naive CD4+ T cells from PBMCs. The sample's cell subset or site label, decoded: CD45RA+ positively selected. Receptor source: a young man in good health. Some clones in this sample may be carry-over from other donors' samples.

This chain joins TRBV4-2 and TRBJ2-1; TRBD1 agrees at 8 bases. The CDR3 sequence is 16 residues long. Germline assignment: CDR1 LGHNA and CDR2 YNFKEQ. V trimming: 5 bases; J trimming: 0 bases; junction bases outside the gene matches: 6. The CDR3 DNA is TGTGCCAGCAGCGACAGGGGCCCAAGCTCCTACAATGAGCAGTTCTTC. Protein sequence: CASSDRGPSSYNEQFF.

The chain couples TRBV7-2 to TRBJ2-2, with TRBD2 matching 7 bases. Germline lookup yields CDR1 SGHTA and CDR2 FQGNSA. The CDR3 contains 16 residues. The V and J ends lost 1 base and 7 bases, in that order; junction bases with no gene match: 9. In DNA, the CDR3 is TGTGCCAGCAGCTTAGTAGGAGGGAGGGCCAACGGGGAGCTGTTTTTT. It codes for CASSLVGGRANGELFF.

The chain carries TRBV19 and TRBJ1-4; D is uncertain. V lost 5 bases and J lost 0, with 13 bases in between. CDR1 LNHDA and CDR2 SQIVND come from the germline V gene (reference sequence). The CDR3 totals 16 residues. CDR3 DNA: TGTGCCAGTAGTCCCTCGCCCACCGCAACTAATGAAAAACTGTTTTTT. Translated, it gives CASSPSPTATNEKLFF.

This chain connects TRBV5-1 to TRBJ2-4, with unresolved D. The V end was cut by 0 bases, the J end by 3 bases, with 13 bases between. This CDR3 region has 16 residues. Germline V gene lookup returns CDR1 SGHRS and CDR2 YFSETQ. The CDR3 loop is CASSLGLVSVKNIQYF. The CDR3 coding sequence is TGCGCCAGCAGCTTGGGTTTGGTTTCCGTCAAAAACATTCAGTACTTC.

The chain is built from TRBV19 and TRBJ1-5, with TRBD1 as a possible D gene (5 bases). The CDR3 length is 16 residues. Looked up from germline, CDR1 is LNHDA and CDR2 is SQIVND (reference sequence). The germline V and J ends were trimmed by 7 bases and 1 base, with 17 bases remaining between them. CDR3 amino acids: CASTIGWGGSNQPQHF. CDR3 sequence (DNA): TGTGCCAGTACCATCGGGTGGGGGGGGAGCAATCAGCCCCAGCATTTT.

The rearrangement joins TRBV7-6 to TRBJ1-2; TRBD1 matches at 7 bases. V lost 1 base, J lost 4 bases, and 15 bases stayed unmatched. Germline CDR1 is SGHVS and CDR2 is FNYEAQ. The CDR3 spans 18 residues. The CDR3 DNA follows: TGTGCCAGCAGCTTAGACTCGGCAGGGGGAATGACCTCCTATGGCTACACCTTC. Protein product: CASSLDSAGGMTSYGYTF.

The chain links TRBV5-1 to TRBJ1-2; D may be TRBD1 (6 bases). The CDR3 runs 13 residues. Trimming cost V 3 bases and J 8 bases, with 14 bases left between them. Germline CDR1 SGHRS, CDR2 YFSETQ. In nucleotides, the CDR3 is TGCGCCAGCAGCTCACAGGGCGGAGAAGGCTACACCTTC. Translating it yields CASSSQGGEGYTF.

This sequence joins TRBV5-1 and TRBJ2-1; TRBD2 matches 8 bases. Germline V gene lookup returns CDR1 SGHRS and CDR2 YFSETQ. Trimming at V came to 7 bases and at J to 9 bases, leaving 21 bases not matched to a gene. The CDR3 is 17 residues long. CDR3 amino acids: CASRSTRIPAGVSEQFF. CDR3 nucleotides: TGCGCCAGCCGGAGTACCCGGATTCCAGCGGGGGTAAGTGAGCAGTTCTTC.

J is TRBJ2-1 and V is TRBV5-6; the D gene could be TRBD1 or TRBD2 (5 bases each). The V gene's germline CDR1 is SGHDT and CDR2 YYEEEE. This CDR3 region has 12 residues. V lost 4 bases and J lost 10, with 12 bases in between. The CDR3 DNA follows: TGTGCCAGCAGCAGAGGGGAGCGGGAGCAGTTCTTC. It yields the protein CASSRGEREQFF.

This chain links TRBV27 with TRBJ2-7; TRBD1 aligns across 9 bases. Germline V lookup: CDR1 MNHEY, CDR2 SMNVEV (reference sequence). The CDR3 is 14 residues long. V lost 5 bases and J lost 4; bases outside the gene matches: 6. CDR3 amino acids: CASSITGTGYEQYF. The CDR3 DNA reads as TGTGCCAGCAGTATTACCGGGACAGGGTACGAGCAGTACTTC.

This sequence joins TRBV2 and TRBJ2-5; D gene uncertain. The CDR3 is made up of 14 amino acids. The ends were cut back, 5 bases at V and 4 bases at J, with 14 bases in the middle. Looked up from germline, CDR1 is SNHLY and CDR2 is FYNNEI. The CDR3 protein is CASSPILVGETQYF. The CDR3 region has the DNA TGTGCCAGCAGTCCAATCCTAGTTGGAGAGACCCAGTACTTC.

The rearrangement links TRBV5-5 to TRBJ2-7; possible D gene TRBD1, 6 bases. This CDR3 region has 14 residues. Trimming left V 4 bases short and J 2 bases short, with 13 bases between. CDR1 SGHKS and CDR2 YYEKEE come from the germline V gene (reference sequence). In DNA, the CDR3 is TGTGCCAGCAGCACCCGGACAGACGCCTACGAGCAGTACTTC. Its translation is CASSTRTDAYEQYF.

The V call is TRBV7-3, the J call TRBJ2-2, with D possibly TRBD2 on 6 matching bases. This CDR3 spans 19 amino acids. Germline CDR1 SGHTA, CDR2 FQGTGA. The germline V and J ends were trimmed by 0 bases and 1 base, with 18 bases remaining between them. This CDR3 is CASSLTVEKLRENTGELFF. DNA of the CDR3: TGTGCCAGCAGCTTAACAGTGGAGAAACTGCGGGAGAACACCGGGGAGCTGTTTTTT.

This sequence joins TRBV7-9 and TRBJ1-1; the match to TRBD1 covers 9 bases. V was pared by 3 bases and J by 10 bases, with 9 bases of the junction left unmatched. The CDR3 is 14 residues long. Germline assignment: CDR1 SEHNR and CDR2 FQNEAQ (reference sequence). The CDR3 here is CASSFQDRGYGAFF. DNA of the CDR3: TGTGCCAGCAGCTTCCAGGACAGGGGATACGGAGCTTTCTTT.